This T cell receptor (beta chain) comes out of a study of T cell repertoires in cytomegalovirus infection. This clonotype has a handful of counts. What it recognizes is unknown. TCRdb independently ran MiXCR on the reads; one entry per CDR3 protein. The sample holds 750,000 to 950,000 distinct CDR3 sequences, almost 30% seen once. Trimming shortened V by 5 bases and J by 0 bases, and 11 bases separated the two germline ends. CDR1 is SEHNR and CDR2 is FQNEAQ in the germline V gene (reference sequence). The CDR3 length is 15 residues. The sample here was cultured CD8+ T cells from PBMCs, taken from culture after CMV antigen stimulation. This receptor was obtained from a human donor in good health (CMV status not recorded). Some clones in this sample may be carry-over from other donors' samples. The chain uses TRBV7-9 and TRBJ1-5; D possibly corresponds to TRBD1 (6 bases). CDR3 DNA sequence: TGTGCCAGCAGCCCTGTACAGGGTAGCAATCAGCCCCAGCATTTT. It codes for CASSPVQGSNQPQHF. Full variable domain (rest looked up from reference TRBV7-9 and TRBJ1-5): DTGVSQNPRHKITKRGQNVTFRCDPISEHNRLYWYRQTLGQGPEFLTYFQNEAQLEKSRLLSDRFSAERPKGSFSTLEIQRTEQGDSAMYLCASSPVQGSNQPQHFGDGTRLSIL.